A selection of T cell receptor beta chains follows, all from one sample in a study of Ad26.COV2.S vaccination and SARS-CoV-2 variants. Assay: immunoSEQ multiplex PCR; the TCRdb copy retains only in-frame clones and omits some. Of approximately 450,000 clones listed, 90% were seen once; the top ten hold roughly an eighth. This sample comprised peripheral blood, obtained in a trial of Ad26.COV2.S vaccine versus placebo. The receptors were gathered from a person aged 18-65 years who received the Ad26.COV2.S COVID-19 vaccine or a placebo. CDR3s include the opening cysteine and the closing phenylalanine or tryptophan. The D gene is left open where the match is weak. Clone size is shown for a subset of rows, as once, few, many or a class of expanded clone.

d_call	v_call	clone_size	j_call	cdr3_nt	cdr3_aa
TRBD2	TRBV11-3	NA	TRBJ2-1	TGTGCCAGCAGCTTATCCGGGACTAGTTTCATTCGTGAGCAGTTCTTC	CASSLSGTSFIREQFF
TRBD2	TRBV6-5	NA	TRBJ2-1	TGTGCCGGCAGTTCACCGGGACTAGTTTACAATGAGCAGTTCTTC	CAGSSPGLVYNEQFF
NA	TRBV7-8	NA	TRBJ1-3	TGTGCCAGCAGCTTAGGCCGAAGCTCTGGAAACACCATATATTTT	CASSLGRSSGNTIYF
NA	TRBV7-2	NA	TRBJ2-2	TGTGCCAGCAGCTTAGCTGGAACCGGGGAGCTGTTTTTT	CASSLAGTGELFF
NA	TRBV28	NA	TRBJ2-7	TGTGCCAGCAGTTTCGACTACAGCTACGAGCAGTACTTC	CASSFDYSYEQYF
NA	TRBV9	NA	TRBJ1-5	TGTGCCAGCAGCGTAGAAAAGGCGGATCAGCCCCAGCATTTT	CASSVEKADQPQHF
NA	TRBV2	once	TRBJ1-3	TGTGCCAGCACTGAGAGGGGTGTCGGAAACACCATATATTTT	CASTERGVGNTIYF
NA	TRBV5-4	few	TRBJ2-7	TGTGCCAGCAGCGCTGACTGGAGCTCCTACGAGCAGTACTTC	CASSADWSSYEQYF
TRBD2	TRBV24-1	NA	TRBJ2-3	TGTGCCACCAGTGATTTGCGCACGGCGGGAGTAACAGATACGCAGTATTTT	CATSDLRTAGVTDTQYF
NA	TRBV23-1	NA	TRBJ2-2	TGCGCCATCAGGAACACCGGGGAGCTGTTTTTT	CAIRNTGELFF
TRBD2	TRBV6-2/TRBV6-3	NA	TRBJ2-2	TGTGCCAGCAGTTACTCGAGGGCTAGCGGGAATCCGAGCACCGGGGAGCTGTTTTTT	CASSYSRASGNPSTGELFF
TRBD1	TRBV5-4	NA	TRBJ2-7	TGTGCCAGCAGCTTGGTGGCAGGGGGCATTTACGAGCAGTACTTC	CASSLVAGGIYEQYF
NA	TRBV6-5	NA	TRBJ2-1	TGTGCCAGCAGTTACTCCGGGAACAATGAGCAGTTCTTC	CASSYSGNNEQFF
NA	TRBV19	once	TRBJ2-1	TGTGGGGTCGGGCGCCCTTCCTACAATGAGCAGTTCTTC	CGVGRPSYNEQFF